Listed here are 27 T cell receptor beta chains from one sample, sequenced in a study of blood T cell repertoires in COVID-19. Measured with immunoSEQ multiplex PCR; TCRdb has only the in-frame clones, and not every one. The table lists hundreds of thousands of clones, roughly 87% of them singletons, with 2.5% to 3% in the top ten. The sequenced sample consisted of PBMCs or T cells enriched from blood (not recorded which). Receptors were obtained from a woman in her thirties who had recovered from COVID-19.

The V gene is TRBV27, the J gene TRBJ2-7; 11 bases are shared with TRBD1. J lost 4 bases, V lost 8 bases, and 7 bases had no gene match. The CDR3 length is 14 residues. Germline CDR1 is MNHEY and CDR2 is SMNVEV (reference sequence). The CDR3 coding sequence is TGTGCCAGCGGGACCGGGACAGGGGGGTACGAGCAGTACTTC. Encoded protein: CASGTGTGGYEQYF.

This clone was found once. The V call is TRBV11-2, the J call TRBJ1-1; D may be TRBD1 (5 bases). The germline V gene has CDR1 SGHAT and CDR2 FQNNGV. The V end was cut by 1 base, the J end by 3 bases, with 6 bases between. The CDR3 loop spans 13 amino acids. The CDR3 DNA is TGTGCCAGCAGCTTAGGACAGTACACTGAAGCTTTCTTT. Its translation is CASSLGQYTEAFF.

V usage is TRBV2 and J usage is TRBJ2-2; TRBD2 agrees at 10 bases. V gave up 10 bases and J gave up 7 bases; unmatched junction bases: 15. The CDR3 runs to 16 residues. The germline CDR1 and CDR2 sequences are SNHLY and FYNNEI. CDR3 in DNA: TGTGCCACCGATCCTGGCACTAGCGGGAAGAACGGGGAGCTGTTTTTT. Its protein product is CATDPGTSGKNGELFF.

This clone was seen only a few times. V usage is TRBV5-1 and J usage is TRBJ1-2, with TRBD1 matching over 7 bases. CDR1 is SGHRS and CDR2 is YFSETQ in the germline V gene. The length of the CDR3 is 15 residues. J was trimmed by 1 base and V by 5 bases; bases with no gene match: 8. The CDR3 DNA reads as TGCGCCAGCAGAAAAACCGGGACAGATAACTATGGCTACACCTTC. Its translation is CASRKTGTDNYGYTF.

This chain links TRBV5-1 with TRBJ2-3; 12 bases align to TRBD2. With V trimmed by 4 bases and J by 3 bases, 6 bases remained unmatched. The CDR3 is made up of 16 amino acids. CDR1 SGHRS and CDR2 YFSETQ come from the germline V gene. The DNA for the CDR3 is TGCGCCAGCAGCCCGAGTCTAGCGGGGGGGACAGATACGCAGTATTTT. This gives the protein CASSPSLAGGTDTQYF.

The V call is TRBV7-2, the J call TRBJ2-5, with 10 bases lining up with TRBD2. The junction had 4 bases not matched to a gene; V was cut back by 3 bases and J by 6 bases. Germline CDR1 reads SGHTA; CDR2 reads FQGNSA. The CDR3 length is 14 residues. CDR3 region: CASSFAAGGKTQYF. Written as DNA, the CDR3 is TGTGCCAGCAGCTTCGCAGCGGGAGGGAAGACCCAGTACTTC.

V gene TRBV5-4 combines with J gene TRBJ2-1, with D tentatively TRBD2 (6 bases). Looked up from germline, CDR1 is SGHNT and CDR2 is YYREEE (reference sequence). The CDR3 loop spans 18 amino acids. V was trimmed by 0 bases and J by 0 bases, leaving 16 bases between them. CDR3 protein: CASSLDVAVSGSYNEQFF. For the CDR3, the DNA is TGTGCCAGCAGCTTGGATGTAGCGGTCAGCGGCTCCTACAATGAGCAGTTCTTC.

This clone appeared a single time. The chain joins TRBV7-8 to TRBJ2-7, with D perhaps TRBD2 (5 bases). The germline gives CDR1 SGHVS, CDR2 FQNEAQ. The CDR3 contains 13 residues. Trimming left V 3 bases short and J 6 bases short, with 12 bases between. The CDR3 region is CASSFPAEGEQYF. CDR3 sequence (DNA): TGTGCCAGCAGCTTTCCGGCTGAGGGCGAGCAGTACTTC.

A remark on this clone: The junction and the germline gene differ at one end; a read error may be behind it. V is TRBV7-7 and J is TRBJ2-3, with 10 nucleotides matching TRBD1. The CDR3 is made up of 16 amino acids. Germline-derived CDR1 and CDR2 are SSHAT and FNYEAQ (reference sequence). Here the CDR3 reads CASSARQGAGGDTQYF. The CDR3 DNA sequence: TGTGCTAGCAGCGCCCGACAGGGGGCTGGCGGGGATACGCAGTATTTT.

The rearrangement uses TRBV6-5 and TRBJ1-1, with 7 bases that match TRBD1. Germline-derived CDR1 and CDR2 are MNHEY and SVGAGI. CDR3 length equals 14 residues. V gave up 6 bases and J gave up 1 base; unmatched junction bases: 5. The CDR3 DNA reads as TGTGCCAGCAGATGGACAGGCCAGAACACTGAAGCTTTCTTT. Its protein is CASRWTGQNTEAFF.

This clone appeared a single time. The gene calls are TRBV12-3 or TRBV12-4 and TRBJ1-4; D is unclear. The germline V and J ends were trimmed by 6 bases and 6 bases, with 11 bases remaining between them. This CDR3 comprises 13 residues. CDR3 in amino acids: CASSSGWDEKLFF. The CDR3 region has the DNA TGTGCCAGCAGCAGCGGGTGGGATGAAAAACTGTTTTTT.

DNA for the CDR3: TGTGCCAGCAGCCGAGACAGGGGGTTCCAAGAGACCCAGTACTTC. It codes for CASSRDRGFQETQYF. This chain links TRBV3-1 (or the pseudogene TRBV3-2) with TRBJ2-5; 9 bases map to TRBD1. There are 15 residues in the CDR3. Trimming removed 4 bases from V and 1 base from J; junction bases left unmatched: 4. CDR1 is LGHDT, CDR2 YNNKEL, per germline (reference sequence).

V and J are TRBV19 and TRBJ2-1, with TRBD2 identical over 8 bases. CDR3 length: 16 residues. From germline, CDR1 is LNHDA and CDR2 SQIVND (reference sequence). With 0 bases clipped from V and 3 bases from J, the junction kept 4 bases outside the gene matches. The CDR3 DNA follows: TGTGCCAGTAGTATAGACAAGAGCGGGAGCTACAATGAGCAGTTCTTC. The encoded protein is CASSIDKSGSYNEQFF.

The chain links TRBV2 to TRBJ1-5, with 9 bases that match TRBD1. V trimming: 6 bases; J trimming: 5 bases; junction bases outside the gene matches: 2. Germline assignment: CDR1 SNHLY and CDR2 FYNNEI. The CDR3 contains 13 residues. CDR3 DNA sequence: TGTGCCAGCAGAGGGACAGGGTATCAGCCCCAGCATTTT. Protein sequence: CASRGTGYQPQHF.

V gene TRBV5-6 combines with J gene TRBJ1-4, with D tentatively TRBD1 (5 bases). V was pared by 1 base and J by 8 bases, with 9 bases between. Germline-derived CDR1 and CDR2 are SGHDT and YYEEEE. The CDR3 extends over 13 amino acids. CDR3 region: CASSLHGGEKLFF. As DNA, the CDR3 is TGTGCCAGCAGCTTGCACGGGGGGGAAAAACTGTTTTTT.

The rearrangement uses TRBV6-5 and TRBJ2-7; 7 bases match TRBD2. The CDR3 loop spans 14 amino acids. With 8 bases clipped from V and 2 bases from J, the junction kept 9 bases outside the gene matches. Germline assignment: CDR1 MNHEY and CDR2 SVGAGI. DNA of the CDR3: TGTGCCAGCGCCCGGGACTACCAGACCTACGAGCAGTACTTC. As protein: CASARDYQTYEQYF.

The chain uses TRBV18 and TRBJ1-4; 7 bases are a match to TRBD1. Germline loops: CDR1 KGHSH, CDR2 LQKENI. The CDR3 runs 15 residues. The V gene end was trimmed by 3 bases and the J gene end by 15 bases; junction bases not matched to a gene: 16. The CDR3 region has the DNA TGTGCCAGCTCACCTCGGGACAGTGGCAAGGAAAGGTTGTTTTTT. This sequence encodes CASSPRDSGKERLFF.

DNA of the CDR3: TGCAGCGGCAAAGGGACTAGCGGATACAATGAGCAGTTCTTC. This translates into CSGKGTSGYNEQFF. This chain links TRBV29-1 with TRBJ2-1; 11 nucleotides line up with TRBD2. J lost 4 bases, V lost 7 bases, and 6 bases had no gene match. This CDR3 contains 14 residues. Germline V gene data show CDR1 as SQVTM and CDR2 as ANQGSEA.

This chain joins TRBV27 and TRBJ1-2; D perhaps matches TRBD1 (5 bases). The V end lost 7 bases, the J end lost 0 bases, and 15 bases lay between the germline ends. CDR1 and CDR2 from the germline V gene are MNHEY and SMNVEV (reference sequence). This CDR3 is 15 amino acids long. CDR3 protein: CASTPRGYANYGYTF. As DNA, the CDR3 is TGTGCCAGCACACCCCGGGGGTACGCTAACTATGGCTACACCTTC.

The CDR3 spells CASSQTGQGMYTEAFF. The CDR3 nucleotides read TGTGCCAGTAGTCAGACGGGACAGGGGATGTACACTGAAGCTTTCTTT. The chain recombines TRBV19 with TRBJ1-1; TRBD1 agrees at 10 bases. The length of the CDR3 is 16 residues. The V gene end was trimmed by 5 bases and the J gene end by 3 bases; junction bases not matched to a gene: 9. The V gene's germline CDR1 is LNHDA and CDR2 SQIVND (reference sequence).

The V and J genes are TRBV2 and TRBJ1-1; a possible D gene is TRBD1 (5 bases). Germline CDR1 reads SNHLY; CDR2 reads FYNNEI. The CDR3 runs 14 residues. V was cut by 4 bases and J by 0 bases, with 9 bases left in between. The CDR3 DNA reads TGTGCCAGCAGTGTGGTAGGGGTGAACACTGAAGCTTTCTTT. Translation: CASSVVGVNTEAFF. The full variable domain, its missing parts supplied by reference TRBV2 and TRBJ1-1, is EPEVTQTPSHQVTQMGQEVILRCVPISNHLYFYWYRQILGQKVEFLVSFYNNEISEKSEIFDDQFSVERPDGSNFTLKIRSTKLEDSAMYFCASSVVGVNTEAFFGQGTRLTVV.

The V call is TRBV12-3 or TRBV12-4, the J call TRBJ2-5; D is possibly TRBD2 (5 bases). The CDR3 extends over 12 amino acids. Trimming cost V 3 bases and J 5 bases, with 7 bases left between them. Written as DNA, the CDR3 is TGTGCCAGCAGTTTCAGCGGTGAGACCCAGTACTTC. It encodes CASSFSGETQYF.

The gene calls are TRBV19 and TRBJ1-5; a weak D match, TRBD1 (6 bases). The CDR3 has 15 amino acids. Germline CDR1 reads LNHDA; CDR2 reads SQIVND (reference sequence). Trimming pared 3 bases from V and 5 bases from J, leaving 14 bases between. CDR3 DNA: TGTGCCAGTAGTATCCAGGACAGCAAATATCAGCCCCAGCATTTT. This translates into CASSIQDSKYQPQHF.

J is TRBJ2-5 and V is TRBV11-2; D remains ambiguous. V was trimmed by 6 bases and J by 5 bases, leaving 7 bases between them. The CDR3 has 11 amino acids. Per the germline V gene, CDR1 is SGHAT and CDR2 is FQNNGV. The CDR3 spells CASREWETQYF. For the CDR3, the DNA is TGTGCCAGCAGGGAGTGGGAGACCCAGTACTTC.

CDR3 loop: CASSEGGGEIQPQHF. CDR3 bases: TGCGCCAGCAGCGAAGGAGGGGGGGAGATTCAGCCCCAGCATTTT. This chain joins TRBV5-1 and TRBJ1-5; D possibly corresponds to TRBD1 (6 bases). Germline values: CDR1 SGHRS, CDR2 YFSETQ. The CDR3 totals 15 residues. V was clipped by 4 bases and J by 6 bases, with 17 bases between them.

This chain links TRBV5-4 with TRBJ2-1; 11 bases fit TRBD1. The V gene's germline CDR1 is SGHNT and CDR2 YYREEE (reference sequence). The V segment lost 2 bases and the J segment 3 bases; nucleotides outside the gene matches: 4. The CDR3 sequence is 16 residues long. CDR3 in DNA: TGTGCCAGCAGCTTCGTGGGACAGGGGGTCTACAATGAGCAGTTCTTC. Translated: CASSFVGQGVYNEQFF. Full variable domain (remainder filled in from reference TRBV5-4 and TRBJ2-1): ETGVTQSPTHLIKTRGQQVTLRCSSQSGHNTVSWYQQALGQGPQFIFQYYREEENGRGNFPPRFSGLQFPNYSSELNVNALELDDSALYLCASSFVGQGVYNEQFFGPGTRLTVL.

The chain recombines TRBV4-2 with TRBJ2-1; 11 bases match TRBD2. Germline assignment: CDR1 LGHNA and CDR2 YNFKEQ. The CDR3 sequence is 16 residues long. After removal of 1 base from V and 9 bases from J, the junction contained 8 bases not matched to a gene. In DNA form, the CDR3 reads TGTGCCAGCAGCCAAGTCGGTACTAGCGGGAGAGGTGAGCAGTTCTTC. Encoded protein: CASSQVGTSGRGEQFF.